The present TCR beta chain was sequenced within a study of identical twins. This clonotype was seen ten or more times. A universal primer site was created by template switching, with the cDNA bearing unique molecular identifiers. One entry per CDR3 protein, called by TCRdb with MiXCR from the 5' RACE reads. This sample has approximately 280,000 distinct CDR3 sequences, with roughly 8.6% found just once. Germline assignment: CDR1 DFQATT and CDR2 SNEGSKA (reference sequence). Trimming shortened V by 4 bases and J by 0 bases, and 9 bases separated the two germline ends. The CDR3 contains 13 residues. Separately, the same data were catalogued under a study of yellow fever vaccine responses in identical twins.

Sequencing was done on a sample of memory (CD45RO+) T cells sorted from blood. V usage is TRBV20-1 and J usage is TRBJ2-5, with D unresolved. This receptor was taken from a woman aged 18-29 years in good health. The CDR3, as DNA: TGCAGTGCTATGCGAAGACACCAAGAGACCCAGTACTTC. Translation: CSAMRRHQETQYF.